This TCR beta chain was retrieved from a study of spatial heterogeneity in lung cancer. This clonotype was detected many times. The antigen remains unidentified. As for time point: sample taken at primary tumor resection. The CDR3 runs 13 residues. V was shortened by 3 bases and J by 3 bases, with 6 bases between the two germline ends. The germline gives CDR1 SEHNR, CDR2 FQNEAQ (reference sequence). Unique molecular identifiers, one per molecule, were present on every TCR cDNA molecule. Each CDR3 protein is one row after TCRdb ran MiXCR on the 5' RACE reads. Here the sample spans about 4,400 distinct CDR3 sequences, approximately 9.1% being singletons. Study-level findings and limits: Roughly 6.3% of tumor T cells for alpha chains and approximately 13% for beta chains were estimated to be covered. Within tumors, counts of expanded alpha and beta TCRs tracked tumor mutation counts.

The clonotype was recovered from a male donor with early-stage non-small cell lung cancer. The material sequenced was lung tumor tissue, taken at surgery. The chain employs TRBV7-9 and TRBJ1-5, with D unresolved. Written as DNA, the CDR3 is TGTGCCAGCAGCTTCTCCAACAATCAGCCCCAGCATTTT. Protein product: CASSFSNNQPQHF.